These 21 T cell receptor beta chains were all obtained from the same sample, sequenced in a study of cytomegalovirus exposure and HLA in healthy donors. Amplification used 60 Vbeta primers and 13 Jbeta primers. The data were produced by immunoSEQ multiplex PCR, yet TCRdb's version contains in-frame clones alone and is incomplete. Of 150,000 to 250,000 clones in the sample, roughly four fifths were seen once. The specimen was PBMCs. The origin of the receptors is a man aged 25-45 years in good health and CMV-seronegative.

The sample holds a few counts of this clone. The CDR3 sequence: CASSRGTGTDTQYF. DNA for the CDR3: TGTGCCAGCAGTAGGGGGACGGGCACAGATACGCAGTATTTT. The chain couples TRBV7-3 to TRBJ2-3; TRBD1 is a possible D gene (6 bases). V was clipped by 6 bases and J by 1 base, with 11 bases between them. The germline gives CDR1 SGHTA, CDR2 FQGTGA. This CDR3 has 14 residues.

The genes are TRBV20-1 and TRBJ2-1, with D possibly being TRBD2 (5 bases). The V end lost 3 bases, the J end lost 11 bases, and 8 bases lay between the germline ends. The CDR3 sequence is 10 residues long. Looked up from germline, CDR1 is DFQATT and CDR2 is SNEGSKA (reference sequence). The CDR3 DNA sequence: TGCAGTGCTAGGGGGAGCCAGCAGTTCTTC. Translated, it gives CSARGSQQFF.

This rearrangement joins TRBV9 to TRBJ2-5; D is uncertain. Near its end, the DNA agrees better with TRBJ2-7, so the J call may be wrong. Germline-derived CDR1 and CDR2 are SGDLS and YYNGEE. The CDR3 length is 12 residues. The CDR3 bases are TGTGCCAGCAGCGTAGACGACTACGAGCAGTACTTC. This codes for CASSVDDYEQYF.

The chain combines TRBV19 with TRBJ2-1; no reliable D call. CDR1 is LNHDA, CDR2 SQIVND, per germline (reference sequence). This CDR3 region has 17 residues. Trimming removed 5 bases from V and 7 bases from J, with 24 bases in between. As DNA, the CDR3 is TGTGCCAGTAGTTTCACCCCCCCGGGTTTTGAGTGGAATGAGCAGTTCTTC. Protein product: CASSFTPPGFEWNEQFF.

The chain carries TRBV27 and TRBJ2-2; TRBD2 aligns across 8 bases. V trimming: 5 bases; J trimming: 4 bases; junction bases outside the gene matches: 12. Germline values: CDR1 MNHEY, CDR2 SMNVEV (reference sequence). The CDR3 has 17 residues. This CDR3 is CASSPSGTSWATGELFF. CDR3 DNA: TGTGCCAGCAGTCCGTCCGGGACTAGTTGGGCCACCGGGGAGCTGTTTTTT.

The chain combines TRBV5-1 with TRBJ1-1; 9 bases are shared with TRBD1. Germline CDR1 SGHRS, CDR2 YFSETQ. CDR3 length equals 14 residues. Trimming removed 4 bases from V and 4 bases from J; junction bases left unmatched: 5. The CDR3 coding sequence is TGCGCCAGCAGCGAAGGACAGGGGCCCACTGAAGCTTTCTTT. Residues: CASSEGQGPTEAFF.

The V call is TRBV30, the J call TRBJ2-1, with 11 bases fitting TRBD1. Germline values: CDR1 GTSNPN, CDR2 SVGIG (reference sequence). This CDR3 has 17 amino acids. Trimming cost V 0 bases and J 3 bases; bases outside gene matches: 7. CDR3 bases: TGTGCCTGGAGTGTACGCCCGGGACAGGGGGACTACAATGAGCAGTTCTTC. Encoded protein: CAWSVRPGQGDYNEQFF.

This clone was found once. CDR3 DNA: TGCGCCAGCATGTCAGGGGGCGAATTCCCTGCCACAGCTTTCTTT. It encodes CASMSGGEFPATAFF. The gene calls are TRBV10-2 and TRBJ1-1, with 8 bases lining up with TRBD1. Looked up from germline, CDR1 is WSHSY and CDR2 is SAAADI. The CDR3 sequence is 15 residues long. Trimming removed 7 bases from V and 10 bases from J; junction bases left unmatched: 17.

The rearrangement uses TRBV7-9 and TRBJ1-4, with a possible D match to TRBD1 (5 bases). The length of the CDR3 is 16 residues. Looked up from germline, CDR1 is SEHNR and CDR2 is FQNEAQ (reference sequence). Trimming stripped 5 bases from V and 3 bases from J, with 16 bases between. The CDR3 region has the DNA TGTGCCAGCAGCCCCAAGACCGGGGGTCCTAATGAAAAACTGTTTTTT. Amino acids: CASSPKTGGPNEKLFF. The variable domain in full, with the rest retrieved from reference TRBV7-9 and TRBJ1-4, is DTGVSQNPRHKITKRGQNVTFRCDPISEHNRLYWYRQTLGQGPEFLTYFQNEAQLEKSRLLSDRFSAERPKGSFSTLEIQRTEQGDSAMYLCASSPKTGGPNEKLFFGSGTQLSVL.

The genes are TRBV5-6 and TRBJ2-5; D call uncertain. The CDR3 extends over 17 amino acids. The V and J ends lost 1 base and 5 bases respectively, with 21 bases between them. Germline CDR1 and CDR2: SGHDT and YYEEEE. The CDR3 sequence: CASSLSVTYAHGETQYF. CDR3 DNA: TGTGCCAGCAGCTTGTCAGTAACCTATGCCCACGGGGAGACCCAGTACTTC.

The chain joins TRBV13 to TRBJ2-2; 10 positions match TRBD2. Looked up from germline, CDR1 is PRHDT and CDR2 is FYEKMQ (reference sequence). V dropped 5 bases and J dropped 7; count of bases not matched to a gene: 10. The CDR3 runs 16 residues. In DNA, the CDR3 is TGTGCCAGCAGCACCAGCGGGAGGGCCAAGGTCGGGGAGCTGTTTTTT. This sequence encodes CASSTSGRAKVGELFF.

The chain joins TRBV5-6 to TRBJ1-5; unclear D gene. Trimming removed 4 bases at V and 3 bases at J, with 11 bases between. Germline assignment: CDR1 SGHDT and CDR2 YYEEEE. The CDR3 consists of 14 residues. This CDR3 is CASSTGGYNQPQHF. CDR3 bases: TGTGCCAGCAGCACCGGCGGTTACAATCAGCCCCAGCATTTT. Based on the CDR3 plus reference TRBV5-6 and TRBJ1-5, the full variable domain is DAGVTQSPTHLIKTRGQQVTLRCSPKSGHDTVSWYQQALGQGPQFIFQYYEEEERQRGNFPDRFSGHQFPNYSSELNVNALLLGDSALYLCASSTGGYNQPQHFGDGTRLSIL.

The chain combines TRBV5-4 with TRBJ2-2; TRBD1 matches 8 bases. The germline gives CDR1 SGHNT, CDR2 YYREEE (reference sequence). This CDR3 is built from 16 residues. The V gene end was trimmed by 4 bases and the J gene end by 4 bases; junction bases not matched to a gene: 9. The CDR3 DNA is TGTGCCAGCAGCACTTACAGGGGGGTGAGCACCGGGGAGCTGTTTTTT. Translating it yields CASSTYRGVSTGELFF. Full variable domain (rest looked up from reference TRBV5-4 and TRBJ2-2): ETGVTQSPTHLIKTRGQQVTLRCSSQSGHNTVSWYQQALGQGPQFIFQYYREEENGRGNFPPRFSGLQFPNYSSELNVNALELDDSALYLCASSTYRGVSTGELFFGEGSRLTVL.

Only a few counts were recorded for this clone. The chain recombines TRBV11-1 with TRBJ1-2; D is perhaps TRBD1 (6 bases). The CDR3 sequence is 11 residues long. In germline, CDR1 is SGHAT, CDR2 FQDESV (reference sequence). Trimming took off 3 bases at V and 7 bases at J, with 6 bases between the two ends. In DNA, the CDR3 is TGTGCCAGCAGCTTCAGGGGTGGCTACACCTTC. It encodes CASSFRGGYTF.

This sequence joins TRBV6-1 and TRBJ1-5; TRBD1 is a possible D gene (6 bases). Germline CDR1 MNHNS, CDR2 SASEGT. With 7 bases removed from V and 2 bases from J, the gap between germline ends came to 9 bases. The CDR3 covers 13 residues. This CDR3 reads CASMAGGNQPQHF. As DNA, the CDR3 is TGTGCCAGCATGGCAGGGGGCAATCAGCCCCAGCATTTT.

The chain is built from TRBV7-3 and TRBJ2-3, with 13 nucleotides matching TRBD2. V shed 3 bases and J 0 bases; nucleotides not matched to a gene: 6. Germline CDR1 is SGHTA and CDR2 is FQGTGA. CDR3 length equals 18 residues. The chain's CDR3 is CASSFRTSGRASTDTQYF. The CDR3 DNA sequence: TGTGCCAGCAGCTTTAGAACTAGCGGGAGGGCTAGCACAGATACGCAGTATTTT. The entire variable domain, with the rest obtained from reference TRBV7-3 and TRBJ2-3, is as follows: GAGVSQTPSNKVTEKGKYVELRCDPISGHTALYWYRQSLGQGPEFLIYFQGTGAADDSGLPNDRFFAVRPEGSVSTLKIQRTERGDSAVYLCASSFRTSGRASTDTQYFGPGTRLTVL.

V gene TRBV5-1 combines with J gene TRBJ1-2, with D possibly matching TRBD1 (5 bases). In germline, CDR1 is SGHRS, CDR2 YFSETQ. The CDR3 runs 13 residues. Trimming cost V 5 bases and J 2 bases, with 10 bases left between them. Written as DNA, the CDR3 is TGCGCCAGCAGTCCGACAGAGAACTATGGCTACACCTTC. Translation: CASSPTENYGYTF.

For the CDR3, the DNA is TGTGCCAGCAGCCCCTGGACAGGCTCCTACGAGCAGTACTTC. Protein: CASSPWTGSYEQYF. J is TRBJ2-7 and V is TRBV14; 7 bases agree with TRBD1. The germline gives CDR1 SGHDN, CDR2 FVKESK. The V segment lost 4 bases and the J segment 0 bases; nucleotides outside the gene matches: 3. This CDR3 is 14 amino acids long.

The V gene is TRBV2, the J gene TRBJ2-1; 12 bases match TRBD1. CDR3 length: 15 residues. Germline trimming cut 7 bases from V and 10 bases from J; bases unmatched to any gene: 11. Germline lookup yields CDR1 SNHLY and CDR2 FYNNEI. The CDR3 sequence: CASKTGTGGSQEQFF. CDR3 sequence (DNA): TGTGCCAGCAAGACCGGGACAGGGGGCAGTCAAGAGCAGTTCTTC.

This clone was detected once. The CDR3 spells CASSLGSGTGAKNIQYF. Written as DNA, the CDR3 is TGTGCCAGCAGCTTAGGATCAGGGACTGGAGCCAAAAACATTCAGTACTTC. J is TRBJ2-4 and V is TRBV7-3, with D perhaps matching TRBD2 (6 bases). This CDR3 is 17 amino acids long. CDR1 and CDR2 (germline): SGHTA, FQGTGA. Trimming left V 2 bases short and J 0 bases short, with 14 bases between.

J is TRBJ2-1 and V is TRBV11-2, with TRBD2 matching 7 bases. Per the germline V gene, CDR1 is SGHAT and CDR2 is FQNNGV. The CDR3 is 15 residues long. V was pared by 3 bases and J by 7 bases, with 9 bases of the junction left unmatched. This CDR3 reads CASSFIGGSSNEQFF. The CDR3 nucleotides read TGTGCCAGCAGCTTTATCGGCGGGAGCTCAAATGAGCAGTTCTTC.